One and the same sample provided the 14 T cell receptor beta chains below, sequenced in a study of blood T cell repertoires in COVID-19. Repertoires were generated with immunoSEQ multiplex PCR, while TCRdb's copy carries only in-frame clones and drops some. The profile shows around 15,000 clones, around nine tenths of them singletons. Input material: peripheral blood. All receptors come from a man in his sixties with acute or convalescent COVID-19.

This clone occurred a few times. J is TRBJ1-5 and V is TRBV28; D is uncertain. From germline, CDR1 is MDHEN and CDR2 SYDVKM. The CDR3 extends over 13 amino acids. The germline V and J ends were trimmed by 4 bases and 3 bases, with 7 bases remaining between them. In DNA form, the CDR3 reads TGTGCCAGCAGTTCGGACTACAATCAGCCCCAGCATTTT. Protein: CASSSDYNQPQHF.

Here the CDR3 DNA reads TGTGCCAGCAGTTACGGAGGCTCCGAGCAGTACTTC. Protein: CASSYGGSEQYF. The rearrangement uses TRBV6-2 or TRBV6-3 and TRBJ2-7, with D possibly being TRBD2 (5 bases). Trimming left V 2 bases short and J 6 bases short, with 8 bases between. From germline, CDR1 is MNHEY and CDR2 SVGEGT. The CDR3 extends over 12 amino acids.

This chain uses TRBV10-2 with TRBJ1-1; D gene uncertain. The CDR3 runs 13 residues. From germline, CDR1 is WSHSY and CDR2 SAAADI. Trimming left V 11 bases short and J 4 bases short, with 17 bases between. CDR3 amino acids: CASSGQAGTEAFF. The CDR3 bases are TGCGCCTCCTCGGGCCAGGCGGGCACTGAAGCTTTCTTT.

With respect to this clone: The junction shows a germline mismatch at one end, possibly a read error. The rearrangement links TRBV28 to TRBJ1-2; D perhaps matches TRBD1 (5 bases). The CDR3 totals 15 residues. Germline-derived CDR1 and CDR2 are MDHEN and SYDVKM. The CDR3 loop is CARSLIPGGCGGYTF. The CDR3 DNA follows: TGTGCCCGCAGTTTAATCCCGGGGGGGTGCGGGGGCTACACCTTC.

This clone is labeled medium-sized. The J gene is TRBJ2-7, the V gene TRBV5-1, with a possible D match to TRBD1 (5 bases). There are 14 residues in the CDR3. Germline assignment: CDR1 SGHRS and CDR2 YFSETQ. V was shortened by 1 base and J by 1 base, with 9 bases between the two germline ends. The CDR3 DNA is TGCGCCAGCAGCTTGCCGGACACTTCCTACGAGCAGTACTTC. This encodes CASSLPDTSYEQYF.

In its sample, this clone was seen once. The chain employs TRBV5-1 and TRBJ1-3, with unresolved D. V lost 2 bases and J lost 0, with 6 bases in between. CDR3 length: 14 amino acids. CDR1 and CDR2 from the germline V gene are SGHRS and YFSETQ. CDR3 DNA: TGCGCCAGCAGCTTACGGAGCTCTGGAAACACCATATATTTT. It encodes CASSLRSSGNTIYF.

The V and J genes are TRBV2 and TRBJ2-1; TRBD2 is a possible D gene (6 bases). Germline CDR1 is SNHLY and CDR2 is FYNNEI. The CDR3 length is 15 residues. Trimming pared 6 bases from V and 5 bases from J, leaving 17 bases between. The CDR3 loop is CASRPGGGLNNEQFF. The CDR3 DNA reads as TGTGCCAGCAGACCCGGGGGTGGACTCAACAATGAGCAGTTCTTC.

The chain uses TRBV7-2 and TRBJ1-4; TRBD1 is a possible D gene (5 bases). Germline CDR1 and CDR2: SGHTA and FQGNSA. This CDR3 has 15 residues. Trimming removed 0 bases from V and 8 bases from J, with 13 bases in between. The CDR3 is CASSLAQGPKEKLFF. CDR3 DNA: TGTGCCAGCAGCTTAGCTCAGGGTCCAAAGGAAAAACTGTTTTTT.

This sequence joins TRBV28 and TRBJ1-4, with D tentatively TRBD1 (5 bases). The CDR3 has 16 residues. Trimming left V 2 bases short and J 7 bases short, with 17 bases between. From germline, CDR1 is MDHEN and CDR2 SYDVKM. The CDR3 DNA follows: TGTGCCAGCAGTTTAGGGGACTCCTCAGGCGGTGAAAAACTGTTTTTT. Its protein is CASSLGDSSGGEKLFF.

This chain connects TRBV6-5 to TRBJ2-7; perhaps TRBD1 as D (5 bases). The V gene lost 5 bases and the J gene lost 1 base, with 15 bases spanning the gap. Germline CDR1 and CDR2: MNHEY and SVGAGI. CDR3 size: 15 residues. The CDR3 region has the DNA TGTGCCAGCAGTAGGCAGGGCGCAGGATCCTACGAGCAGTACTTC. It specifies CASSRQGAGSYEQYF.

DNA for the CDR3: TGTGCCAGCAGCCCCTGGTCGAGAACTAACTATGGCTACACCTTC. Translation gives CASSPWSRTNYGYTF. The rearrangement links TRBV9 to TRBJ1-2; D unclear. V lost 4 bases and J lost 0, with 13 bases in between. From germline, CDR1 is SGDLS and CDR2 YYNGEE. CDR3 size: 15 residues.

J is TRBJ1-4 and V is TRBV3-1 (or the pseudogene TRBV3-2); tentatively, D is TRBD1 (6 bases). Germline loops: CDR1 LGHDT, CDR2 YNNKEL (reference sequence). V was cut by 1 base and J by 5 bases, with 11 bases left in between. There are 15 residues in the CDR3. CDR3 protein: CASSQATGRNEKLFF. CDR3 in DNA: TGTGCCAGCAGCCAAGCTACAGGGAGAAATGAAAAACTGTTTTTT.

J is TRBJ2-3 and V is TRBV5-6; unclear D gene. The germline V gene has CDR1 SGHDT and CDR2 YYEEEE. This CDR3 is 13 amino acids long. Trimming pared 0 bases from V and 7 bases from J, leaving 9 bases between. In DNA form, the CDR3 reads TGTGCCAGCAGCTTGGTATCAGGTAATACGCAGTATTTT. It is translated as CASSLVSGNTQYF.

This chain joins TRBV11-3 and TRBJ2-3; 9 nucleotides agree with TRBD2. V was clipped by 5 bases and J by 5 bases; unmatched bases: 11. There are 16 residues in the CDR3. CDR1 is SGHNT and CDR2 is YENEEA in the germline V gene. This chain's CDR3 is CASSPRGAGGLDTQYF. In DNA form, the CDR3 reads TGTGCCAGCAGCCCACGTGGAGCGGGAGGTTTAGATACGCAGTATTTT.